Presented here are 6 T cell receptor beta chains from one specimen sequenced in a study of OX40 agonist ivuxolimab in advanced cancers. The method was immunoSEQ multiplex PCR; TCRdb's version includes in-frame clones alone and lacks a portion of them. The sample contains about 79,000 clones, approximately 90% of which appear only once. The sample consisted of CD4+ or CD8+ T cells sorted from blood, taken in a trial of the OX40 agonist ivuxolimab. These receptors all come from an adult with an advanced solid tumor such as melanoma, head and neck, liver or kidney cancer.

This clone was seen a handful of times. This chain connects TRBV6-5 to TRBJ1-2, with unresolved D. Deletions cut 0 bases from V and 7 bases from J, with 9 bases between. The CDR3 extends over 13 amino acids. Germline loops: CDR1 MNHEY, CDR2 SVGAGI. Written as DNA, the CDR3 is TGTGCCAGCAGTTACTCGATGACGCTTGGCTACACCTTC. Translated: CASSYSMTLGYTF.

This chain connects TRBV4-3 to TRBJ2-1; D is tentatively TRBD1 or TRBD2 (5 bases each). CDR3 length: 15 residues. Germline assignment: CDR1 LGHNA and CDR2 YSLEER. Trimming removed 0 bases from V and 5 bases from J, with 11 bases in between. The CDR3 nucleotides read TGCGCCAGCAGCCAAGATCGAAGAGGGGACAATGAGCAGTTCTTC. This codes for CASSQDRRGDNEQFF.

The J gene is TRBJ2-3, the V gene TRBV7-9, with TRBD2 identical over 12 bases. CDR1 and CDR2 from the germline V gene are SEHNR and FQNEAQ (reference sequence). V lost 5 bases, J lost 1 base, and 7 bases stayed unmatched. The CDR3 has 17 amino acids. The CDR3 sequence is CASSVTSGGPRTDTQYF. The CDR3 DNA follows: TGTGCCAGCAGCGTCACTAGCGGGGGGCCCCGCACAGATACGCAGTATTTT.

The chain employs TRBV20-1 and TRBJ1-2, with D possibly TRBD1 on 5 matching bases. Trimming took off 1 base at V and 6 bases at J, with 6 bases between the two ends. CDR1 and CDR2 (germline): DFQATT, SNEGSKA (reference sequence). The CDR3 contains 11 residues. The chain's CDR3 is CSARVGDGYTF. DNA of the CDR3: TGCAGTGCTAGAGTAGGGGATGGCTACACCTTC.

V usage is TRBV19 and J usage is TRBJ2-5; D may be TRBD2 (5 bases). Per germline, CDR1 LNHDA and CDR2 SQIVND (reference sequence). This CDR3 has 17 amino acids. V lost 1 base and J lost 0, with 15 bases in between. The CDR3 coding sequence is TGTGCCAGTAGTATAGCAGTGGGGAGAGAAGACCAAGAGACCCAGTACTTC. It codes for CASSIAVGREDQETQYF. The whole variable domain, remainder taken from reference TRBV19 and TRBJ2-5, is DGGITQSPKYLFRKEGQNVTLSCEQNLNHDAMYWYRQDPGQGLRLIYYSQIVNDFQKGDIAEGYSVSREKKESFPLTVTSAQKNPTAFYLCASSIAVGREDQETQYFGPGTRLLVL.

V gene TRBV13 combines with J gene TRBJ1-2, with 9 bases aligning to TRBD1. There are 14 residues in the CDR3. Germline CDR1 reads PRHDT; CDR2 reads FYEKMQ (reference sequence). The ends lost 4 bases at V and 6 bases at J; junction bases unmatched: 6. CDR3 coding DNA: TGTGCCAGCAGCTGGAGGACAGGGGCCGATGGCTACACCTTC. Translated: CASSWRTGADGYTF.